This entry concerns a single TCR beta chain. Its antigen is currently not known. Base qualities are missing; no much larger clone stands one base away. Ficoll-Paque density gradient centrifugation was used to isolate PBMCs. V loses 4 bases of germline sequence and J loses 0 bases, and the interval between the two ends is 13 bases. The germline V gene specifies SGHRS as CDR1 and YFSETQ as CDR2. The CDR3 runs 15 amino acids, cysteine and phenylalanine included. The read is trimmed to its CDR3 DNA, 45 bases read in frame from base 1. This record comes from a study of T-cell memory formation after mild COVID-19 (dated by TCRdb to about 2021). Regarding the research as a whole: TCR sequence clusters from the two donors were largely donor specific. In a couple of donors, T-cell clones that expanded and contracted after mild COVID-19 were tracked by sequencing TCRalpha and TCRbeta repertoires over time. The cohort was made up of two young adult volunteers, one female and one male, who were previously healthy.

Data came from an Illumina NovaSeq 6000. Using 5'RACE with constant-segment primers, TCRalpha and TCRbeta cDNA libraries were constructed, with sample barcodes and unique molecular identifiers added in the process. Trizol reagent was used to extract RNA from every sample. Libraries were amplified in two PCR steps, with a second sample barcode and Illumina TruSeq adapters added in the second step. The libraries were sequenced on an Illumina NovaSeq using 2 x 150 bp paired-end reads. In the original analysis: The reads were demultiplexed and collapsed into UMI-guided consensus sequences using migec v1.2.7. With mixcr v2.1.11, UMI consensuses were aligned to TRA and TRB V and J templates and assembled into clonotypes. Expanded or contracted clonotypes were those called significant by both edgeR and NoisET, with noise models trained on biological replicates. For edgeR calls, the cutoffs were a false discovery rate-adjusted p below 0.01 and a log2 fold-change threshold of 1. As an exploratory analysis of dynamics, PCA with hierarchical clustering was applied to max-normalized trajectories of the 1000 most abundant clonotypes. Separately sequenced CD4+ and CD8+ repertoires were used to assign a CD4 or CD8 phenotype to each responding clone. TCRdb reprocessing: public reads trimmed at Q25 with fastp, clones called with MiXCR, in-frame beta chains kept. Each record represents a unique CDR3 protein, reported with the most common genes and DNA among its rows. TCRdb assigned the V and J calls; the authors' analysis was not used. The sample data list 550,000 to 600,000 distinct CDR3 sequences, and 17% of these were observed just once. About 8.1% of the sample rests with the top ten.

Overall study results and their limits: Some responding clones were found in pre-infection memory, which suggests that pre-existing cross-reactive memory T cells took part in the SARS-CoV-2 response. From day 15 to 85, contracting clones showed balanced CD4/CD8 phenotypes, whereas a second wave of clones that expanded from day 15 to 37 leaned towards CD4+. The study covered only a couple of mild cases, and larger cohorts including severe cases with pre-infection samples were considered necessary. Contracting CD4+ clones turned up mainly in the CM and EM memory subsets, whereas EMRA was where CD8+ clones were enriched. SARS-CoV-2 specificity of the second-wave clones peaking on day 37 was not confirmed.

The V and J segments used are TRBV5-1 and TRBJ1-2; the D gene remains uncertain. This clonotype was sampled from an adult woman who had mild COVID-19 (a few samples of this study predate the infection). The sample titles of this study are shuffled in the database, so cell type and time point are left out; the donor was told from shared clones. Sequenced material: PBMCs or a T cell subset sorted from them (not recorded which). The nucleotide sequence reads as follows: TGCGCCAGCAGCCGTGGAAATGGAGCTAACTATGGCTACACCTTC. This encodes CASSRGNGANYGYTF.